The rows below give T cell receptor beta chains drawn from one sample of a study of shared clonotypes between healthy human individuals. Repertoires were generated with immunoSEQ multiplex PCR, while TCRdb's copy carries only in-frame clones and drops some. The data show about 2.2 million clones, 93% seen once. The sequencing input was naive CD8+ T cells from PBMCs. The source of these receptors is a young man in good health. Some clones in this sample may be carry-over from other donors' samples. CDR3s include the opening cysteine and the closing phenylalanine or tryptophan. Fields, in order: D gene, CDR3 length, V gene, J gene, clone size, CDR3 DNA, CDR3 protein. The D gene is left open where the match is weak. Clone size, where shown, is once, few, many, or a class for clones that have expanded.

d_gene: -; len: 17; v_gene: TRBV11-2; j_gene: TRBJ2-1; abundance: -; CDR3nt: TGTGCCAGCAGCTTAGATATTTGGGGCGAAGCCGAATCCGGGCAGTTCTTC; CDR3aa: CASSLDIWGEAESGQFF
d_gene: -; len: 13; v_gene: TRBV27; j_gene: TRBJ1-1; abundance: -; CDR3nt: TGTGCCAGCAGTTTCGGGACCCTCGCCACGGCTTTCTTT; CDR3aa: CASSFGTLATAFF
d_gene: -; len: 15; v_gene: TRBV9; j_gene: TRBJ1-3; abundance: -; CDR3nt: TGTGCCAGCAGCCCGTCCGGGACCGCTGGAAACACCATATATTTT; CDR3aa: CASSPSGTAGNTIYF
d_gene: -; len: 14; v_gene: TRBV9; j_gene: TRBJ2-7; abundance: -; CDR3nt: TGTGCCAGCAGCGTAGCTGGTTTGGGTTCCGAGCAGTACTTC; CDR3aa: CASSVAGLGSEQYF
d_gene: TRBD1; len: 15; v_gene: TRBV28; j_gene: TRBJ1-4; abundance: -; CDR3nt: TGTGCCAGCAGTCTCACGACAGGGGCAGGGGAAAAACTGTTTTTT; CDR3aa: CASSLTTGAGEKLFF
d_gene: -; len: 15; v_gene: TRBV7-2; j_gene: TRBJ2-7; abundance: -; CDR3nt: TGTGCCAGCAGCCCGACAGGTCCGAGCTCCTACGAGCAGTACTTC; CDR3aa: CASSPTGPSSYEQYF
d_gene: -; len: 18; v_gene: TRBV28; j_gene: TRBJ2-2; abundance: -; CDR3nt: TGTGCCAGCAAAACTCGGGGCCAGCGGACAGCGAACACCGGGGAGCTGTTTTTT; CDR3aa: CASKTRGQRTANTGELFF
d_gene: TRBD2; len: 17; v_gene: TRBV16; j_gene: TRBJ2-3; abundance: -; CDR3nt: TGTGCCAGCGCGTCCGACGGTCCGGGAGGGCCGGGGGTTACGCAGTATTTT; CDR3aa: CASASDGPGGPGVTQYF
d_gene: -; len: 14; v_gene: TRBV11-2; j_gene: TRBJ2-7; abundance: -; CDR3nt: TGTGCCAGCAGCTTATTGAGGGTAACCTACGAGCAGTACTTC; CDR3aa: CASSLLRVTYEQYF
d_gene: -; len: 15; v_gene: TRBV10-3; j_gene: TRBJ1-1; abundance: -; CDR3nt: TGTGCCATCAGTGAAGAAAAGGGGACGAACACTGAAGCTTTCTTT; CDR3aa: CAISEEKGTNTEAFF
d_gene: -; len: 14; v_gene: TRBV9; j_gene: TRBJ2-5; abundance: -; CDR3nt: TGTGCCAGCAGCGGTGGAGGGAACCAAGAGACCCAGTACTTC; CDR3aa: CASSGGGNQETQYF
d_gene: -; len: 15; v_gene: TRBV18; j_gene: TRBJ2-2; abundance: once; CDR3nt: TGTGCCAGCTCCCCAATCGCAGGAAACACCGGGGAGCTGTTTTTT; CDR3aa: CASSPIAGNTGELFF
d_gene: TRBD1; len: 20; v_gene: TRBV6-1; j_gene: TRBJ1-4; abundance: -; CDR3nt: TGTGCCAGCAGTGGGGGGAACCGGGACAGGCTACCAGCGCCCCGGGAAAAACTGTTTTTT; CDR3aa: CASSGGNRDRLPAPREKLFF
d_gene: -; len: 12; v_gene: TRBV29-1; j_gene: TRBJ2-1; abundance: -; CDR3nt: TGCAGCGTTCCAGAACGGGCGGCCGAGCAGTTCTTC; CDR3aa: CSVPERAAEQFF
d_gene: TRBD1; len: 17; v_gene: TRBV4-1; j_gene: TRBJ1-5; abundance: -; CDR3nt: TGCGCCAGCAGCCTAATGGGGGGACAGGGGGCATTTCAGCCCCAGCATTTT; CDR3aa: CASSLMGGQGAFQPQHF
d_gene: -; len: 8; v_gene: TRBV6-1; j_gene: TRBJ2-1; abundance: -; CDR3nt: TGTGCCAGCAGCCTTTCGTTCTTC; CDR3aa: CASSLSFF
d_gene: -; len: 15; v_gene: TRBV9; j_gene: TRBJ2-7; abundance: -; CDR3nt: TGTGCCAGCAGCGTAGCGACAGGACCCTCCTACGAGCAGTACTTC; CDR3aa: CASSVATGPSYEQYF
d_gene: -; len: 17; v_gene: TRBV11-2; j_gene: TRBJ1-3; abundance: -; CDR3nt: TGTGCCAGCAGCTCATCCATATGGGAGGAGGCTGGAAACACCATATATTTT; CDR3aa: CASSSSIWEEAGNTIYF
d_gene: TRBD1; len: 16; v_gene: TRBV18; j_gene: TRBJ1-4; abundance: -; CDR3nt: TGTGCCAGCTCACGCCTACAGGGGGCAACTAATGAAAAACTGTTTTTT; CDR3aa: CASSRLQGATNEKLFF
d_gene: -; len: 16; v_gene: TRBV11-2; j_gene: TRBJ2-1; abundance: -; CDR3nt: TGTGCCAGCAGCTTAGCCTACGCCTATACCTACAATGAGCAGTTCTTC; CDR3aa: CASSLAYAYTYNEQFF
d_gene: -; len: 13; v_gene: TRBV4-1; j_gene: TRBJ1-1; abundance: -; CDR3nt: TGCGCCAGCAGCCAAGCTCGAGGCACTGAAGCTTTCTTT; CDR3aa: CASSQARGTEAFF
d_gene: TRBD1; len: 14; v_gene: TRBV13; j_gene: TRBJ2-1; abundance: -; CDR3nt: TGTGCCAGCAGCTCCGAGACAGGGGCGATGAAGCAGTTCTTC; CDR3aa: CASSSETGAMKQFF
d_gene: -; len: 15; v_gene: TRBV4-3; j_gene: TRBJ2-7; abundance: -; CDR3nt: TGCGCCAGCAGCCAAGGGGAGGGGGAGGGCTCCCAGCAGTACTTC; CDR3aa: CASSQGEGEGSQQYF
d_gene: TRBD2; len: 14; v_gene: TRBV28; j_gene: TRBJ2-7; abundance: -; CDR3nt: TGTGCCAGCAGTTTAGGGGAGGGCCCCTACGAGCAGTACTTC; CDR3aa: CASSLGEGPYEQYF
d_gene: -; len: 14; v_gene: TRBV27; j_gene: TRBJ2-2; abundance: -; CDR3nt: TGTGCCAGCAGTTTTGCAAGGAACACCGGGGAGCTGTTTTTT; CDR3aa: CASSFARNTGELFF
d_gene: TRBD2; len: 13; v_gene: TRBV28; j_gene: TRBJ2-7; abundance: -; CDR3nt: TGTGCCAGCAGTCGCGGACTAGCGGAAGAGCAGTACTTC; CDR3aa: CASSRGLAEEQYF
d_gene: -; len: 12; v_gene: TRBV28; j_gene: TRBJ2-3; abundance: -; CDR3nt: TGTGCCAGCAGTACACGAACTGATACGCAGTATTTT; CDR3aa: CASSTRTDTQYF